This T cell receptor (beta chain) was retrieved from a study of T cell repertoires in cytomegalovirus infection. This CDR3 spans 13 amino acids. J gave up 9 bases and V 5 bases, and 6 bases lay outside the gene matches. The germline gives CDR1 MDHEN, CDR2 SYDVKM. This clonotype came up a few times. Its cognate antigen is unknown. TCRdb recomputed calls from the reads with MiXCR, one row per CDR3 protein. The sample carries about 260,000 distinct CDR3 sequences, roughly 15% recorded once. Notes on the study in general: Using cumulative public TCR beta family frequency, the authors identified those who carried CMV together with the relevant HLA. There were HLA-C-restricted CMV-specific TCR beta clonotypes dominating the ex vivo response.

This sequence was found in a human donor in good health (CMV status not recorded). Some clones in this sample may be carry-over from other donors' samples. The sequencing input was PBMCs. This chain connects TRBV28 to TRBJ2-7; TRBD2 aligns across 11 bases. CDR3 DNA sequence: TGTGCCAGCAGTCGACTAGCGGGAACTGCGCAGTACTTC. Translation: CASSRLAGTAQYF.